Listed below are T cell receptor beta chains from one sample, sequenced in a study of blood T cell repertoires in COVID-19. The assay was immunoSEQ multiplex PCR, and TCRdb's table has in-frame clones only and misses some. Here the sample spans over 200,000 clones, 90% to 95% being singletons. The source material was peripheral blood. These receptors all come from a man aged 30-40 years with acute or convalescent COVID-19. CDR3s include the opening cysteine and the closing phenylalanine or tryptophan. The D gene is left open where the match is weak.

length,D,V,J,DNA,CDR3
14,-,TRBV7-8,TRBJ2-2,TGTGCCAGCAGCGTAATGAGGAGGACCGGGGAGCTGTTTTTT,CASSVMRRTGELFF
12,-,TRBV5-4,TRBJ1-1,TGTGCCAGCAGCTCAGGGGTCGCTGAAGCTTTCTTT,CASSSGVAEAFF
14,TRBD1,TRBV5-1,TRBJ2-3,TGCGCCAGCAGCCCCCGGACAGGGGTTGATACGCAGTATTTT,CASSPRTGVDTQYF
11,-,TRBV7-9,TRBJ1-2,TGTGCCCAAGGGGCGGGGCATGGCTACACCTTC,CAQGAGHGYTF
16,-,TRBV3-1/TRBV3-2,TRBJ2-1,TGTGCCAGCAGCCAAGCGACTAGGCCAGCTTACAATGAGCAGTTCTTC,CASSQATRPAYNEQFF
16,-,TRBV14,TRBJ1-1,TGTGCCAGCAGCCAAGATTGGGGCAGGATGAACACTGAAGCTTTCTTT,CASSQDWGRMNTEAFF
16,TRBD1,TRBV15,TRBJ1-2,TGTGCCACCAGCAGAGATGCGGCGGGACAGTCCTATGGCTACACCTTC,CATSRDAAGQSYGYTF
13,TRBD1,TRBV5-1,TRBJ1-2,TGCGCCAGCAGCTTTGGACAGGGCGATGGCTACACCTTC,CASSFGQGDGYTF
15,TRBD1,TRBV6-5,TRBJ1-3,TGTGCCAGCAGTTACTCGGCAGGGGGCAGAAACACCATATATTTT,CASSYSAGGRNTIYF
17,-,TRBV3-1/TRBV3-2,TRBJ1-4,TGTGCCAGCAGCCGGCCAGGGGATCCCACAACTAATGAAAAACTGTTTTTT,CASSRPGDPTTNEKLFF
12,-,TRBV28,TRBJ2-1,TGTGCCAGCAGTTTAGTGGCTGGCGAGCAGTTCTTC,CASSLVAGEQFF
15,-,TRBV5-1,TRBJ2-3,TGCGCCAGCAGCGAGATACTAGAAAGCACAGATACGCAGTATTTT,CASSEILESTDTQYF